A single T cell receptor (beta chain) is shown here with its context. The data were taken from a study of blood T cell repertoires in COVID-19. About the research overall: The United States, Italy and Spain were the sources of the acute and convalescent COVID-19 samples.

Enrolled during active infection, Seattle patients were then followed longitudinally. This CDR3 comprises 15 residues. The V gene end was trimmed by 3 bases and the J gene end by 7 bases; junction bases not matched to a gene: 10. Germline V gene sequence: CDR1 SGDLS, CDR2 YYNGEE. Per the study methods: Estimation of nucleated cell counts relied on the amplification of reference gene primers. TCRdb's table, derived via immunoSEQ multiplex PCR, lists solely in-frame clones and lacks some. The DNA was the basis for D and trimming; V, J and clone size are from that table. Among a few hundred thousand clones listed, approximately 86% were seen once.

The receptor's source is a human donor with COVID-19, enrolled during active disease. The donor label of this sample is uncertain. Input material: peripheral blood. This chain connects TRBV9 to TRBJ1-2; 9 positions match TRBD1. The CDR3 DNA sequence: TGTGCCAGCAGCGGCCTGACAGGGGGGTTTGGTGGCTACACCTTC. This translates into CASSGLTGGFGGYTF.